Listed below are T cell receptor beta chains from one sample, sequenced in a study of T cell repertoires in cytomegalovirus infection. TCRdb fed the reads into MiXCR, producing one record per CDR3 protein. The sample has under 350,000 distinct CDR3 sequences; 22% are singletons. Their target antigens are unknown. The sample here was cultured PBMCs, taken from culture after CMV antigen stimulation. The receptors stem from a human donor in good health (CMV status not recorded). Some clones in this sample may be carry-over from other donors' samples. CDR3s include the opening cysteine and the closing phenylalanine or tryptophan. D genes are given only for firm matches. Clone size is not always given. Where it is, it says once, few, many or a class for expanded clones.

TRBJ1-2 NA many TRBV7-2 CASSLDPGARTYGYTF TGTGCCAGCAGCTTAGACCCAGGGGCGAGAACTTATGGCTACACCTTC
TRBJ1-1 NA NA TRBV19 CASSIGEPTEAFF TGTGCCAGTAGTATAGGCGAGCCAACTGAAGCTTTCTTT
TRBJ2-4 TRBD1 few TRBV4-2 CASSQYQTGGRNIQYF TGTGCCAGCAGCCAATACCAGACAGGGGGCAGAAACATTCAGTACTTC
TRBJ2-1 TRBD2 NA TRBV12-3/TRBV12-4 CASSVAGTTEQFF TGTGCCAGCAGCGTAGCGGGAACGACTGAGCAGTTCTTC
TRBJ2-7 NA few TRBV9 CASSASGAYEQYF TGTGCCAGCAGCGCCAGCGGCGCCTACGAGCAGTACTTC
TRBJ1-5 TRBD1 few TRBV12-3/TRBV12-4 CASSRDRGANQPQHF TGTGCCAGCAGCCGTGACAGGGGTGCCAATCAGCCCCAGCATTTT
TRBJ1-1 NA NA TRBV7-9 CASNRHTEAFF TGTGCCAGCAATAGACACACTGAAGCTTTCTTT
TRBJ2-5 TRBD1 few TRBV6-1 CASRRTGGGETQYF TGTGCCAGCAGGAGAACAGGGGGCGGGGAGACCCAGTACTTC
TRBJ1-5 NA many TRBV29-1 CSVAFQDGNQPQHF TGCAGCGTTGCGTTTCAGGACGGCAATCAGCCCCAGCATTTT
TRBJ2-5 NA NA TRBV4-1 CASSQETVQETQYF TGCGCCAGCAGCCAAGAAACTGTCCAAGAGACCCAGTACTTC
TRBJ1-4 NA few TRBV7-2 CASSQDGANEKLFF TGTGCCAGCAGTCAGGACGGAGCTAATGAAAAACTGTTTTTT
TRBJ2-3 NA few TRBV4-1 CASSQDLDGLQATQYF TGTGCCAGCAGCCAAGATCTTGACGGGTTACAGGCTACGCAGTATTTT
TRBJ2-1 TRBD2 many TRBV2 CASSETRTSGKYNEQFF TGTGCCAGCAGTGAAACCCGTACTAGCGGAAAATACAATGAGCAGTTCTTC
TRBJ2-5 TRBD1 NA TRBV12-3/TRBV12-4 CASSPLGQPKETQYF TGTGCCAGCAGTCCCTTGGGACAGCCCAAAGAGACCCAGTACTTC
TRBJ2-1 NA few TRBV10-3 CAMGASERNEQFF TGTGCCATGGGGGCTAGTGAGCGCAATGAGCAGTTCTTC
TRBJ2-3 NA many TRBV7-8 CASSLGWAGYTDTQYF TGTGCCAGCAGCTTAGGGTGGGCCGGCTACACAGATACGCAGTATTTT
TRBJ1-1 NA NA TRBV7-2 CASSPRHGITVAFF TGTGCCAGCAGCCCTAGACACGGGATCACTGTAGCTTTCTTT
TRBJ2-2 TRBD1 many TRBV19 CASINPGQGAHLNTGELFF TGTGCCAGTATCAACCCTGGACAGGGGGCCCATCTGAACACCGGGGAGCTGTTTTTT